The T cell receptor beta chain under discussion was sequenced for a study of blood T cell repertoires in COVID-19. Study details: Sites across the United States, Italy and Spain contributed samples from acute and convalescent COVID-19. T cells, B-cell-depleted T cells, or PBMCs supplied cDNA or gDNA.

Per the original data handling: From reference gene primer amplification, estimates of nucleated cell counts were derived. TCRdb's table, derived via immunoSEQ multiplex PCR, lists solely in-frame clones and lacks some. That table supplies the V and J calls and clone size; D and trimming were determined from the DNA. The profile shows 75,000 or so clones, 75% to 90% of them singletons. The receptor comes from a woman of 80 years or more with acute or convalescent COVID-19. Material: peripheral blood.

Here the CDR3 DNA reads TGTGCCATCAGTCCCGGGACAGGGGAAGAGACCCAGTACTTC. Protein: CAISPGTGEETQYF. V usage is TRBV10-3 and J usage is TRBJ2-5, with 10 bases identical to TRBD1. The CDR3 consists of 14 residues. Per germline, CDR1 ENHRY and CDR2 SYGVKD. V lost 5 bases and J lost 3; bases outside the gene matches: 3.